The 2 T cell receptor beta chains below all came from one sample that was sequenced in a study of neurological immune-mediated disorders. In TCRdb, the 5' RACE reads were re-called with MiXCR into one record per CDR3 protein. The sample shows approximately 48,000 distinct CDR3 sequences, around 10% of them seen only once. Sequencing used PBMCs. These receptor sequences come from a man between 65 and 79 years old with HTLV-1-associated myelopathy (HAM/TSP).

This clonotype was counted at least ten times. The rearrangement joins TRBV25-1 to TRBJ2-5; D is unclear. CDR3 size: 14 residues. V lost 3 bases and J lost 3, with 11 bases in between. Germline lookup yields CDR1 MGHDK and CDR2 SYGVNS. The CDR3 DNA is TGTGCCAGCAGTGACTCCGGCAGTAAAGAGACCCAGTACTTC. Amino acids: CASSDSGSKETQYF.

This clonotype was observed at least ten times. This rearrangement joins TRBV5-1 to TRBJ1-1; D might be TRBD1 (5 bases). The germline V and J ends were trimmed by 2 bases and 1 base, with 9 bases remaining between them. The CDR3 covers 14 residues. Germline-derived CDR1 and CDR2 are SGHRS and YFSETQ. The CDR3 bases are TGCGCCAGCAGCTTAGCGACAGCGAACACTGAAGCTTTCTTT. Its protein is CASSLATANTEAFF.